This section outlines one T cell receptor (beta chain) sequence together with its context. Being one base from a much bigger clone, this may be a read error. These data are taken from a study of regulatory T cells in long-lasting Graves disease. Both iRepertoire HTBI primers and Arm-PCR of CDR3 regions were used to build the TCR beta libraries. TCRdb ran MiXCR on the multiplex PCR reads and lists one entry per CDR3 protein. Of a few hundred thousand distinct CDR3 sequences detected, around 20% appear once; the ten largest clones hold approximately 53%. Germline V lookup: CDR1 SGHAT, CDR2 FQNNGV. This CDR3 region has 16 residues. The time point here: persistent/refractory GD, antithyroid drugs over 5 years with positive TRAb. Extracted PBMC RNA gave rise to the TCR library.

The specimen comprised peripheral blood mononuclear cells (PBMCs), sampled when the disease was refractory, from a patient treated with antithyroid drugs. This receptor was identified in a female donor with Graves disease. The chain employs TRBV11-2 and TRBJ2-2, with 9 positions matching TRBD1. In nucleotides, the CDR3 is TGTGTCAGCAGCCCGGGACAGGGTTATGTAGGCGGGGAGCTGTTTTTT. Translating it yields CVSSPGQGYVGGELFF. The full variable domain, with the rest looked up from reference TRBV11-2 and TRBJ2-2, is EAGVAQSPRYKIIEKRQSVAFWCNPISGHATLYWYQQILGQGPKLLIQFQNNGVVDDSQLPKDRFSAERLKGVDSTLKIQPAKLEDSAVYLCVSSPGQGYVGGELFFGEGSRLTVL.